This T cell receptor beta chain was recovered during a study of blood T cell repertoires in COVID-19. How the authors handled the data: Estimates of nucleated cell counts were drawn from the amplification of reference gene primers. Sequencing was performed with immunoSEQ multiplex PCR; in TCRdb, only in-frame clones are kept and a portion is missing. The D gene and trimming were derived from the DNA, and the V and J assignments and clone size from that table. Among approximately 100,000 clones listed, about 79% were seen once. The CDR3 covers 15 residues. V was clipped by 5 bases and J by 5 bases, with 19 bases between them. The germline V gene has CDR1 SEHNR and CDR2 FQNEAQ (reference sequence).

The TCR sequence derives from a man older than 75 with COVID-19, enrolled during active disease. V is TRBV7-9 and J is TRBJ2-7, with D perhaps matching TRBD1 (5 bases). Sequenced material: peripheral blood. CDR3 coding DNA: TGTGCCAGCAGCCGAGGCGAAGGGGCGATGAACGAGCAGTACTTC. Its translation: CASSRGEGAMNEQYF. The full variable domain, rest sourced from reference TRBV7-9 and TRBJ2-7, is DTGVSQNPRHKITKRGQNVTFRCDPISEHNRLYWYRQTLGQGPEFLTYFQNEAQLEKSRLLSDRFSAERPKGSFSTLEIQRTEQGDSAMYLCASSRGEGAMNEQYFGPGTRLTVT.